The source of this T cell receptor (beta chain) is a study of Ad26.COV2.S vaccination and SARS-CoV-2 variants. Study-level background: Of the COV1001 trial arms, the Ad26.COV2.S arm included the donor.

Study observations and caveats: The study found similar non-spike TCR breadth in vaccine and placebo recipients.

The protocol was immunoSEQ multiplex PCR, while the TCRdb copy is restricted to in-frame clones and leaves out a portion. The table shows hundreds of thousands of clones, with around nine tenths occurring only once. Treatment: roughly 19 received Ad26.COV2.S at low or high dose, single or two shots; about five received placebo; per-sample allocation not given. On day 63 after the first injection, vaccine and placebo recipients gave samples. As for this clone: Its antigen is still unknown.

The sequence was obtained from a person aged 18-60 years who received the Ad26.COV2.S COVID-19 vaccine or a placebo. The sequencing used peripheral blood, collected in a trial of Ad26.COV2.S vaccine versus placebo.

CDR3 protein: CAWVPPGQETQYF. The CDR3 DNA is TGTGCCTGGGTGCCCCCAGGCCAAGAGACCCAGTACTTC. The chain links TRBV30 to TRBJ2-5; D unresolved. CDR1 GTSNPN and CDR2 SVGIG come from the germline V gene (reference sequence). The CDR3 covers 13 residues. V gave up 5 bases and J gave up 1 base, with 11 bases separating them.